A single sample gave rise to the 32 T cell receptor beta chains below, sequenced in a study of identical twins. From the 5' RACE reads, TCRdb called clonotypes with MiXCR, one entry per CDR3 protein. The data hold roughly 1.6 million distinct CDR3 sequences, with 32% observed a single time. Sequencing input: cord blood. The receptors shown here come from a newborn girl in good health.

The rearrangement links TRBV7-2 to TRBJ1-1; no definite D call. The CDR3 totals 15 residues. Germline V gene sequence: CDR1 SGHTA, CDR2 FQGNSA. The V and J ends lost 5 bases and 3 bases respectively, with 16 bases between them. CDR3 sequence reads: CASSPRLWMDTEAFF. For the CDR3, the DNA is TGTGCCAGCAGCCCCAGACTGTGGATGGACACTGAAGCTTTCTTT.

A word on this clonotype: A junction end diverges from the germline sequence, so it may reflect a read error. The J gene is TRBJ2-3, the V gene TRBV5-1, with D possibly being TRBD1 (6 bases). Germline V gives CDR1 SGHRS, CDR2 YFSETQ. The CDR3 runs to 13 residues. The CDR3 spells CPSSLSGADTQYF. The CDR3 coding sequence is TGCCCCAGCAGCCTGTCAGGGGCAGATACGCAGTATTTT.

The chain links TRBV5-1 to TRBJ2-5, with a tentative D call TRBD1 (6 bases). Per germline, CDR1 SGHRS and CDR2 YFSETQ. The V gene lost 4 bases and the J gene lost 11 bases, with 30 bases spanning the gap. The CDR3 has 17 residues. CDR3 coding DNA: TGCGCCAGCAGCCTGACTCCCCACAGGGCCACCTACAATGAGCAGTACTTC. It translates to CASSLTPHRATYNEQYF.

This clonotype was detected ten times or more. The chain has TRBV12-3 or TRBV12-4 and TRBJ2-7, with D possibly TRBD1 on 6 matching bases. Deletions cut 5 bases from V and 0 bases from J, with 14 bases between. The CDR3 runs to 15 residues. Written as DNA, the CDR3 is TGTGCCAGCAGTCCCCGGCAGGGGAACTCCTACGAGCAGTACTTC. Protein sequence: CASSPRQGNSYEQYF.

The chain carries TRBV28 and TRBJ2-7; the D call may be TRBD1 or TRBD2 (5 bases each). Trimming shortened V by 10 bases and J by 0 bases, and 19 bases separated the two germline ends. The CDR3 has 15 residues. The V gene's germline CDR1 is MDHEN and CDR2 SYDVKM. CDR3 in DNA: TGTGCCACCCAAGTTCGAGGGGAGAGCTCCTACGAGCAGTACTTC. Protein product: CATQVRGESSYEQYF.

The CDR3 loop reads CASSPSGGGHNEQFF. The CDR3 DNA is TGTGCCAGCTCACCAAGCGGGGGGGGTCACAATGAGCAGTTCTTC. The chain joins TRBV18 to TRBJ2-1, with 10 bases matching TRBD2. There are 15 residues in the CDR3. Germline CDR1 reads KGHSH; CDR2 reads LQKENI. Trimming removed 2 bases from V and 5 bases from J; junction bases left unmatched: 3.

The J gene is TRBJ2-1, the V gene TRBV6-5; 12 positions agree with TRBD2. The CDR3 length is 18 residues. The ends lost 0 bases at V and 2 bases at J; junction bases unmatched: 5. Looked up from germline, CDR1 is MNHEY and CDR2 is SVGAGI. This CDR3 reads CASSYSPSGRVTYNEQFF. The CDR3 DNA is TGTGCCAGCAGTTACTCACCTAGCGGGAGGGTGACCTACAATGAGCAGTTCTTC.

This clonotype was counted only a few times. This rearrangement joins TRBV10-2 to TRBJ2-1, with D possibly being TRBD1 (5 bases). Looked up from germline, CDR1 is WSHSY and CDR2 is SAAADI. This CDR3 has 14 amino acids. V shed 3 bases and J shed 4 bases, with 10 bases lying between them. As DNA, the CDR3 is TGCGCCAGCAGTGACCACCGACAGTACAATGAGCAGTTCTTC. Its translation: CASSDHRQYNEQFF.

The sample holds a few counts of this clonotype. V usage is TRBV20-1 and J usage is TRBJ1-5; 9 positions agree with TRBD1. Trimming took 4 bases from V and 5 from J; bases not matched to a gene: 9. The CDR3 length is 15 residues. CDR1 and CDR2 (germline): DFQATT, SNEGSKA (reference sequence). The CDR3 loop is CSATPLDRGYQPQHF. CDR3 nucleotide sequence: TGCAGTGCTACCCCCTTGGACAGGGGTTATCAGCCCCAGCATTTT.

The V gene is TRBV7-2, the J gene TRBJ2-1; 9 bases match TRBD2. The germline CDR1 and CDR2 sequences are SGHTA and FQGNSA. Losses at the gene ends were 3 bases for V and 7 bases for J; bases not matched to a gene: 16. The CDR3 loop spans 18 amino acids. The CDR3 DNA sequence: TGTGCCAGCAGCTTGACTAGCGGAACTATTCGGGGGTTGAATGAGCAGTTCTTC. It codes for CASSLTSGTIRGLNEQFF. The whole variable domain, filled in from reference TRBV7-2 and TRBJ2-1, reads GAGVSQSPSNKVTEKGKDVELRCDPISGHTALYWYRQSLGQGLEFLIYFQGNSAPDKSGLPSDRFSAERTGGSVSTLTIQRTQQEDSAVYLCASSLTSGTIRGLNEQFFGPGTRLTVL.

This clonotype has only a few counts. The chain carries TRBV7-9 and TRBJ2-1; 7 positions match TRBD2. The germline CDR1 and CDR2 sequences are SEHNR and FQNEAQ (reference sequence). This CDR3 comprises 15 residues. The V gene end was trimmed by 9 bases and the J gene end by 4 bases; junction bases not matched to a gene: 12. CDR3 nucleotides: TGTGCCAGTCGAAGGGACGGCGGGAGTTACAATGAGCAGTTCTTC. The encoded protein is CASRRDGGSYNEQFF.

The rearrangement uses TRBV20-1 and TRBJ2-1; possible D gene TRBD1, 7 bases. V was clipped by 0 bases and J by 6 bases, with 12 bases between them. The V gene's germline CDR1 is DFQATT and CDR2 SNEGSKA (reference sequence). The CDR3 is 14 residues long. The CDR3 loop reads CSARDPQGGNEQFF. The CDR3 DNA sequence: TGCAGTGCTAGAGATCCCCAGGGGGGCAATGAGCAGTTCTTC.

The chain joins TRBV4-2 to TRBJ2-5; D gene ambiguous. The CDR3 has 16 residues. Looked up from germline, CDR1 is LGHNA and CDR2 is YNFKEQ. Trimming stripped 1 base from V and 5 bases from J, with 17 bases between. CDR3 sequence reads: CASSQATPELRETQYF. For the CDR3, the DNA is TGTGCCAGCAGCCAAGCAACGCCCGAACTCAGGGAGACCCAGTACTTC.

This rearrangement joins TRBV11-2 to TRBJ2-7, with a possible D match to TRBD2 (6 bases). From germline, CDR1 is SGHAT and CDR2 FQNNGV. This CDR3 has 14 residues. V shed 0 bases and J shed 3 bases, with 9 bases lying between them. The CDR3 DNA sequence: TGTGCCAGCAGCTTAGACCTAGCGCTCTACGAGCAGTACTTC. As protein: CASSLDLALYEQYF.

A word on this clonotype: An end of the junction differs from the germline gene, which may be a read error. V is TRBV7-2 and J is TRBJ2-7, with 8 bases matching TRBD2. The DNA end is more similar to TRBJ2-5, so the J call may be wrong. The CDR3 is 15 residues long. Per germline, CDR1 SGHTA and CDR2 FQGNSA. Here the CDR3 DNA reads TGTGTCAGCATCACCGGGACTAGTTTTAGCGAGACCCAGTACTTC. Translated: CVSITGTSFSETQYF.

DNA of the CDR3: TGTGCCACCAGTGATGCCGCCACAGATACGCAGTATTTT. Translation: CATSDAATDTQYF. The chain recombines TRBV24-1 with TRBJ2-3; no firm D call. The CDR3 is made up of 13 amino acids. V gave up 3 bases and J gave up 2 bases, with 5 bases separating them. Germline CDR1 and CDR2: KGHDR and SFDVKD.

The rearrangement joins TRBV5-1 to TRBJ2-5, with 8 bases lining up with TRBD1. The CDR3 contains 15 residues. The V and J ends lost 7 bases and 11 bases, in that order; junction bases with no gene match: 19. In germline, CDR1 is SGHRS, CDR2 YFSETQ. The CDR3 sequence: CASRDGTGTYNEQYF. As DNA, the CDR3 is TGCGCCAGCCGGGACGGGACAGGAACCTACAATGAGCAGTACTTC.

This clonotype was seen a handful of times. J is TRBJ2-3 and V is TRBV29-1; 7 bases are a match to TRBD1. The CDR3 is 14 residues long. Trimming removed 2 bases from V and 4 bases from J; junction bases left unmatched: 6. Germline loops: CDR1 SQVTM, CDR2 ANQGSEA. CDR3 DNA sequence: TGCAGCGTTGAAAATCGCCAGGGGGCAGATACGCAGTATTTT. It yields the protein CSVENRQGADTQYF.

This clonotype was recorded a few times. V and J are TRBV7-2 and TRBJ2-5; tentative D call: TRBD1 (6 bases). CDR3 length equals 16 residues. Trimming left V 6 bases short and J 11 bases short, with 28 bases between. The V gene's germline CDR1 is SGHTA and CDR2 FQGNSA. The CDR3 DNA reads TGTGCCAGCAGTTTTACGGGACATTACATGGGCAATGAGCAGTACTTC. As protein: CASSFTGHYMGNEQYF. The variable domain in full, completed from reference TRBV7-2 and TRBJ2-5, reads GAGVSQSPSNKVTEKGKDVELRCDPISGHTALYWYRQSLGQGLEFLIYFQGNSAPDKSGLPSDRFSAERTGGSVSTLTIQRTQQEDSAVYLCASSFTGHYMGNEQYFGPGTRLLVL.

The J gene is TRBJ2-2, the V gene TRBV6-6; D is possibly TRBD2 (6 bases). Trimming shortened V by 7 bases and J by 4 bases, and 13 bases separated the two germline ends. CDR3 size: 14 residues. Looked up from germline, CDR1 is MNHNY and CDR2 is SVGAGI (reference sequence). CDR3 DNA: TGTGCCAGCAACGGGGGACTGCGCACCGGGGAGCTGTTTTTT. This translates into CASNGGLRTGELFF.

The chain couples TRBV10-3 to TRBJ1-4; D remains ambiguous. Germline V gene data show CDR1 as ENHRY and CDR2 as SYGVKD. The CDR3 spans 14 residues. V was shortened by 4 bases and J by 6 bases, with 12 bases between the two germline ends. CDR3 bases: TGTGCCATCAGTGCGAGAGGGTCCGATGAAAAACTGTTTTTT. Its protein is CAISARGSDEKLFF.

The chain employs TRBV5-1 and TRBJ2-5, with D maybe TRBD2 (6 bases). V was cut by 0 bases and J by 2 bases, with 11 bases left in between. The CDR3 length is 15 residues. From germline, CDR1 is SGHRS and CDR2 YFSETQ. Here the CDR3 DNA reads TGCGCCAGCAGCTTGGTGGTAGCGGCACAAGAGACCCAGTACTTC. Residues: CASSLVVAAQETQYF. Complete variable domain (other parts from reference TRBV5-1 and TRBJ2-5): KAGVTQTPRYLIKTRGQQVTLSCSPISGHRSVSWYQQTPGQGLQFLFEYFSETQRNKGNFPGRFSGRQFSNSRSEMNVSTLELGDSALYLCASSLVVAAQETQYFGPGTRLLVL.

There are a few counts of this clonotype. The CDR3 DNA reads TGTGCCAGCAGTCAGACCGTGGGCTACACCTTC. Encoded protein: CASSQTVGYTF. The gene calls are TRBV12-3 or TRBV12-4 and TRBJ1-2, with D unclear. Between the trimmed V and J ends, which lost 5 bases and 8 bases, there was a span of 9 bases. This CDR3 region has 11 residues.

V is TRBV5-1 and J is TRBJ2-1; 12 positions match TRBD2. The CDR3 runs 15 residues. Losses at the gene ends were 7 bases for V and 7 bases for J; bases not matched to a gene: 9. Germline V lookup: CDR1 SGHRS, CDR2 YFSETQ. CDR3 sequence reads: CASVRASGGANEQFF. The CDR3 DNA reads as TGCGCCAGCGTACGGGCTAGCGGGGGGGCAAATGAGCAGTTCTTC.

This sequence joins TRBV5-5 and TRBJ2-4; 9 nucleotides align to TRBD1. From germline, CDR1 is SGHKS and CDR2 YYEKEE (reference sequence). This CDR3 is built from 14 residues. V dropped 5 bases and J dropped 3; count of bases not matched to a gene: 3. The CDR3 DNA reads as TGTGCCAGCAGAAAGACAGGGGGCAAAAACATTCAGTACTTC. Residues: CASRKTGGKNIQYF. The full variable domain, rest sourced from reference TRBV5-5 and TRBJ2-4, is DAGVTQSPTHLIKTRGQQVTLRCSPISGHKSVSWYQQVLGQGPQFIFQYYEKEERGRGNFPDRFSARQFPNYSSELNVNALLLGDSALYLCASRKTGGKNIQYFGAGTRLSVL.

In this sample, this clonotype turned up once. The chain uses TRBV20-1 and TRBJ2-1, with D uncertain. Germline V lookup: CDR1 DFQATT, CDR2 SNEGSKA (reference sequence). Trimming cost V 5 bases and J 4 bases, with 15 bases left between them. The CDR3 runs to 14 residues. CDR3 DNA sequence: TGCAGTGCTGGGGTCCGAGCGCGATACAATGAGCAGTTCTTC. Its protein product is CSAGVRARYNEQFF.

This rearrangement joins TRBV27 to TRBJ2-7, with 10 nucleotides matching TRBD2. The germline CDR1 and CDR2 sequences are MNHEY and SMNVEV (reference sequence). This CDR3 contains 15 residues. V lost 7 bases and J lost 7; bases outside the gene matches: 13. CDR3 sequence: CASKSGRARHNEQYF. In DNA, the CDR3 is TGTGCCAGCAAGAGCGGGAGGGCTAGGCACAATGAGCAGTACTTC.

The chain recombines TRBV7-2 with TRBJ2-4; D is ambiguous. The J call could be wrong; TRBJ2-7 is a better fit for the DNA end. The germline V gene encodes CDR1 SGHTA and CDR2 FQGNSA. The CDR3 spans 13 residues. CDR3 amino acids: CASSLGHRAEQYF. CDR3 bases: TGTGCCAGCAGCTTAGGGCACCGCGCCGAGCAGTACTTC.

This clonotype was counted between two and nine times. V gene TRBV20-1 combines with J gene TRBJ1-6; D is undetermined. The CDR3 has 15 amino acids. Germline V gives CDR1 DFQATT, CDR2 SNEGSKA (reference sequence). Trimming stripped 3 bases from V and 7 bases from J, with 16 bases between. CDR3 nucleotides: TGCAGTGCTAGGGTTGAACTTTCTAGGAATTCACCCCTCCACTTT. It is translated as CSARVELSRNSPLHF.

The V gene is TRBV7-9, the J gene TRBJ1-2, with D possibly being TRBD1 (6 bases). The CDR3 has 16 residues. V gave up 0 bases and J gave up 0 bases, with 11 bases separating them. Germline CDR1 SEHNR, CDR2 FQNEAQ (reference sequence). The CDR3 reads CASSLALDRANYGYTF. DNA of the CDR3: TGTGCCAGCAGCTTAGCGTTGGACAGAGCTAACTATGGCTACACCTTC.

This chain uses TRBV5-5 with TRBJ1-3, with TRBD1 matching over 7 bases. CDR3 length: 16 amino acids. The V and J ends lost 4 bases and 1 base, in that order; junction bases with no gene match: 8. CDR1 is SGHKS and CDR2 is YYEKEE in the germline V gene (reference sequence). CDR3 DNA sequence: TGTGCCAGCAGCCGCCCCCGGGACAGATCTGGAAACACCATATATTTT. It translates to CASSRPRDRSGNTIYF.

The V and J genes are TRBV19 and TRBJ2-5, with 11 bases matching TRBD2. Unmatched junction bases numbered 11, after V lost 3 bases and J lost 5 bases. The CDR3 has 17 residues. Germline V gene lookup returns CDR1 LNHDA and CDR2 SQIVND (reference sequence). The CDR3 nucleotides are TGTGCCAGTAGTATTCGCCTACTAGCGGGAGTTAGGGAGACCCAGTACTTC. Translating gives CASSIRLLAGVRETQYF.